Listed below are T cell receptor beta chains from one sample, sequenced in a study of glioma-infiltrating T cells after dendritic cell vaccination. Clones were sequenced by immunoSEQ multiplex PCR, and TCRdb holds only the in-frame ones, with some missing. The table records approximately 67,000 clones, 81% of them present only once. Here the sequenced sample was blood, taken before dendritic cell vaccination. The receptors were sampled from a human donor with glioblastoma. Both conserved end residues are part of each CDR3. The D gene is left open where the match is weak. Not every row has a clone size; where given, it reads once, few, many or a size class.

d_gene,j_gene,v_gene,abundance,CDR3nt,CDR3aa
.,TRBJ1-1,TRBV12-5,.,TGTGCTAGTGGTTTGGTGGTTGATCGGACTGAAGCTTTCTTT,CASGLVVDRTEAFF
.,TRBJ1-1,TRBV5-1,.,TGCGCCAGCAGCTTGGAGGGGTTGAACACTGAAGCTTTCTTT,CASSLEGLNTEAFF
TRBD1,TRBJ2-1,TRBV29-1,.,TGCAGCGTTGAAGACAGGGGGATGTACAATGAGCAGTTCTTC,CSVEDRGMYNEQFF
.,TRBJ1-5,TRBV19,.,TGTGCCAGTAACGACAGAGGCAATCAGCCCCAGCATTTT,CASNDRGNQPQHF
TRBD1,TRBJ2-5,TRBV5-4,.,TGTGCCAGCAGCTTTACAGGGGAAGAGACCCAGTACTTC,CASSFTGEETQYF
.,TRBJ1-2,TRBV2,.,TGTGCCAGCAACCCGGCCCAGGTGGGCTACACCTTC,CASNPAQVGYTF
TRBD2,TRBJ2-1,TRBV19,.,TGTGCCAGTAGACTAGCGGACTACAATGAGCAGTTCTTC,CASRLADYNEQFF
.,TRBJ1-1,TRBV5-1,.,TGCGCCAGCAGCTTGGGTGCGGCCGAAGCTTTCTTT,CASSLGAAEAFF
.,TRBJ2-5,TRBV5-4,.,TGTGCCAGCAGCTTGGATCCTAGCGAAGAGACCCAGTACTTC,CASSLDPSEETQYF
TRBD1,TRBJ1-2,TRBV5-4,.,TGTGCCAGCAGCTCCCCCGACAGGGAGGCCAATCCTATCTTC,CASSSPDREANPIF
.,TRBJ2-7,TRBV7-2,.,TGTGCCAGCAGCTTAGGACAGGATGACGAGCAGTACTTC,CASSLGQDDEQYF
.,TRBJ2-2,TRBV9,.,TGTGCCAGCAGCGCGGCAGACAGTTCCACCGGGGAGCTGTTTTTT,CASSAADSSTGELFF
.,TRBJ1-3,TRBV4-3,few,TGCGCCAGCAGCCAGGGCCCCCGGGAGTCTGGAAACACCATATATTTT,CASSQGPRESGNTIYF
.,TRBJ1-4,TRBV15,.,TGTGCCACCAGCAGAACGGGAGGACACCTGGAAAAACTGTTTTTT,CATSRTGGHLEKLFF
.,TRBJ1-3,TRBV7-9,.,TGTGCCAGCAGCCCGTCGCTGAGCTCTGGAAACACCATATATTTT,CASSPSLSSGNTIYF
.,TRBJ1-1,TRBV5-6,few,TGTGCCAGCAGCTCTGACACGAACACTGAAGCTTTCTTT,CASSSDTNTEAFF
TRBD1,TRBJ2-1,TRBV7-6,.,TGTGCCAGCAGCCAACGACAGGGCTACAATGAGCAGTTCTTC,CASSQRQGYNEQFF
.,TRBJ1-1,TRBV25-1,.,TGTGCCAGCAGTGAAGGCCCTGAAGCTTTCTTT,CASSEGPEAFF
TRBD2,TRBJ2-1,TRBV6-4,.,TGTGCCAGCAGCCTACTAGCGGGGGAATACAATGAGCAGTTCTTC,CASSLLAGEYNEQFF
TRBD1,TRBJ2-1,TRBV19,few,TGTGCCAGTAGTACCGGACAGGTCATAGTTTACAATGAGCAGTTCTTC,CASSTGQVIVYNEQFF
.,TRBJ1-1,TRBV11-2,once,TGTGCCAGCAGCTTAGATGGGCCTGAAGCTTTCTTT,CASSLDGPEAFF
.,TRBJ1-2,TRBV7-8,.,TGTGCCAGCAGCACACGGGACAACCGAGGCTACACCTTC,CASSTRDNRGYTF
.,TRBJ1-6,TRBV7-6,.,TGTGCCAGCAGCTCCGGGACAACGGATTCACCCCTCCACTTT,CASSSGTTDSPLHF
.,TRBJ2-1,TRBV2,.,TGTGCCAGCAGGGGAGGTGAGCAGTTCTTC,CASRGGEQFF
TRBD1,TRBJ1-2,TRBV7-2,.,TGTGCCAGCAGCTTTACAGGGGACTATGGCTACACCTTC,CASSFTGDYGYTF
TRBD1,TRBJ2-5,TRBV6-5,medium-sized,TGTGCCAGCAGCACTCCTCTCAGGGGGTTCGAGACCCAGTACTTC,CASSTPLRGFETQYF
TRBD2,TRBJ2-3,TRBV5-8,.,TGTGCCAGCAGCTTTAGCGGGGGGGCGGATACGCAGTATTTT,CASSFSGGADTQYF
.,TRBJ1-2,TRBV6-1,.,TGTGCCAGCACCTCGAGGGATGGCTACACCTTC,CASTSRDGYTF
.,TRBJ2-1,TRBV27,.,TGTGCCAGCAGTTTAGGCCGGCCGGGGAGAGATGAGCAGTTCTTC,CASSLGRPGRDEQFF
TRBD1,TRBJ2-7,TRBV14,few,TGTGCCAGCAGATCGGGGACAGATTCCTACGAGCAGTACTTC,CASRSGTDSYEQYF
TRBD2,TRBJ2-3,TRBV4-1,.,TGCGCCAGCAGCCAAGAGGGCGGGGGGGTAGATACGCAGTATTTT,CASSQEGGGVDTQYF
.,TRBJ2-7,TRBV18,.,TGTGCCAGCTCACCAGCAGGGGCCCAGGACGAGCAGTACTTC,CASSPAGAQDEQYF
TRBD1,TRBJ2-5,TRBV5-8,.,TGTGCCAGCAGCTCGGACAGGGGCTTGTACCAAGAGACCCAGTACTTC,CASSSDRGLYQETQYF
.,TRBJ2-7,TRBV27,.,TGTGCCAGCAGTTTTGGCGGGGCAAGCTCCTACGAGCAGTACTTC,CASSFGGASSYEQYF
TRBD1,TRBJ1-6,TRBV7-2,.,TGTGCCAGCAGCTTAGGGACAGGGAACAATTCACCCCTCCACTTT,CASSLGTGNNSPLHF
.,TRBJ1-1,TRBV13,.,TGTGCCAGCAGTCAAGGGGGAACTGAAGCTTTCTTT,CASSQGGTEAFF
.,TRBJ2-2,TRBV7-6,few,TGTGCCAGCAGCTTGGTCAGACAAACGGGGGAGCTGTTTTTT,CASSLVRQTGELFF
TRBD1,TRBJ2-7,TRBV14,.,TGTGCCAGCAGCCACCGGACAGGGGGTGTATTCTCAGAATCCTACGAGCAGTACTTC,CASSHRTGGVFSESYEQYF
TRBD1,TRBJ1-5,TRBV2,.,TGTGCCAGCAGTGTACTACCCGGACAGGGTGGAAATCAGCCCCAGCATTTT,CASSVLPGQGGNQPQHF
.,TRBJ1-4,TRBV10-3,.,TGTGCCATCAGTGAGTCGGCAGCAACTAATGAAAAACTGTTTTTT,CAISESAATNEKLFF
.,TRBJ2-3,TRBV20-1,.,TGCAGTGCTAACCAGGATACGCAGTATTTT,CSANQDTQYF
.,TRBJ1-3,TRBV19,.,TGTGCCAGTAGGACTATTTACTCTGGAAACACCATATATTTT,CASRTIYSGNTIYF
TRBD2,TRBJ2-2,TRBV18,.,TGTGCCAGCTCCCTCAATGGGGGGGACACCGGGGAGCTGTTTTTT,CASSLNGGDTGELFF
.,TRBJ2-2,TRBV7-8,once,TGTGCCAGCACTAGTGGTGATCTAAGAGGGGAGCTGTTTTTT,CASTSGDLRGELFF
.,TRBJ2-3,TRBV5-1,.,TGCGCCAGCAGCCCCGCTGACAACACAGATACGCAGTATTTT,CASSPADNTDTQYF
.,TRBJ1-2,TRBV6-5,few,TGTGCCAGCAGGGATACAGCTGGCTATGGCTACACCTTC,CASRDTAGYGYTF
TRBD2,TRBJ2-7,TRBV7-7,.,TGTGCTAGCAGCTTAGGCCGGGGGGTCGAGCAGTACTTC,CASSLGRGVEQYF
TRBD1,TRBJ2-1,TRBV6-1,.,TGTGCCAGCAGAGCTAGGGACAGGGGGCGGAATGAGCAGTTCTTC,CASRARDRGRNEQFF
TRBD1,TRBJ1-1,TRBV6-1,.,TGTGCCAGCAGTGAGCAGGTGGTTGTTAGGGTAGGGGGCGTCACTGAAGCTTTCTTT,CASSEQVVVRVGGVTEAFF
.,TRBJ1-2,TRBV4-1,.,TGCGCCAGCAGCCAAGACCCCCCAGGGCAGTCCGACAGGCCTTATGGCTACACCTTC,CASSQDPPGQSDRPYGYTF
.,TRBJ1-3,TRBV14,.,TGTGCCAGCAGCCAGGGGACTCAGGCGGAAGGAAACACCATATATTTT,CASSQGTQAEGNTIYF
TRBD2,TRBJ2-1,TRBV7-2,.,TGTGCCAGCAGCTTTAGCGGGGGGGCCCACAATGAGCAGTTCTTC,CASSFSGGAHNEQFF